The clone carrying this TCR beta chain has just a few counts. Antigen unknown. This entry belongs to a study of cytomegalovirus exposure and HLA in healthy donors. The study, taken as a whole, reports: Within an earlier analysis, most TCR beta V segments proved productive either about 87% or about 30% of the time. Common viral pathogens were later found to be apparently linked to several of the most significant clusters.

This CDR3 contains 14 residues. V shed 9 bases, J shed 5 bases, and the junction held 7 bases outside the gene matches. Germline V CDR1 and CDR2: WNHNN, SYGVQD (reference sequence). Both 60 Vbeta primers and 13 Jbeta primers went into the PCR. Study processing details: The authors later counted about 80 million unique TCR beta chains, some 11 million of them shared. The repertoire was sequenced with immunoSEQ multiplex PCR; TCRdb's copy has only in-frame clones and lacks some. From that table come the V and J calls and clone size; the DNA was used to work out D and trimming. The data contain roughly 220,000 clones, approximately 78% of them singletons.

The chain joins TRBV10-1 to TRBJ2-1, with 10 positions matching TRBD1. This clonotype originated in a middle-aged woman in good health and CMV-seronegative. The material sequenced was PBMCs. This CDR3 reads CASSKGTGDNEQFF. The CDR3 region has the DNA TGCGCCAGTTCAAAGGGGACAGGGGACAATGAGCAGTTCTTC.